A single sample is the source of the 29 T cell receptor beta chains below, sequenced in a study of shared clonotypes between healthy human individuals. Repertoires were generated with immunoSEQ multiplex PCR, while TCRdb's copy carries only in-frame clones and drops some. The sample includes millions of clones, about 94% of them seen just once. Naive CD8 cells lacked CD45RO, underwent positive selection for CCR7 and left out terminally differentiated effector memory CD45RA+ cells. Sequenced: naive CD8+ T cells sorted from blood. The receptors shown here come from a man aged 18-30 years in good health.

This chain joins TRBV7-2 and TRBJ1-4, with 9 nucleotides matching TRBD1. With V trimmed by 5 bases and J by 2 bases, 12 bases remained unmatched. This CDR3 has 18 residues. Germline V gene data show CDR1 as SGHTA and CDR2 as FQGNSA. CDR3 bases: TGTGCCAGCAGCCACCGGGACAGGGTTTTTCTCACTAATGAAAAACTGTTTTTT. It yields the protein CASSHRDRVFLTNEKLFF.

The genes are TRBV7-9 and TRBJ1-1, with D perhaps matching TRBD1 (6 bases). This CDR3 is 14 amino acids long. V lost 3 bases and J 4 bases, leaving 12 bases between the germline ends. CDR1 SEHNR and CDR2 FQNEAQ come from the germline V gene (reference sequence). The CDR3 is CASSLGHPGTEAFF. The CDR3 DNA reads as TGTGCCAGCAGCTTGGGACACCCGGGCACTGAAGCTTTCTTT.

About this clone itself: Other nucleotide sequences from this sample produce the same CDR3. The chain is built from TRBV5-6 and TRBJ2-7; 8 bases fit TRBD1. J gave up 4 bases and V 1 base, and 1 base lay outside the gene matches. Germline CDR1 reads SGHDT; CDR2 reads YYEEEE. This CDR3 comprises 13 residues. CDR3 sequence: CASSLTGGYEQYF. DNA of the CDR3: TGTGCCAGCAGCTTGACAGGGGGTTACGAGCAGTACTTC.

This chain uses TRBV6-1 with TRBJ2-1; 7 bases align to TRBD1. Germline CDR1 is MNHNS and CDR2 is SASEGT. J was trimmed by 2 bases and V by 7 bases; bases with no gene match: 2. The CDR3 runs 13 residues. CDR3 protein: CASTGGTYNEQFF. In nucleotides, the CDR3 is TGTGCCAGCACAGGGGGTACCTACAATGAGCAGTTCTTC.

The rearrangement uses TRBV7-9 and TRBJ1-2; D gene uncertain. Trimming stripped 5 bases from V and 2 bases from J, with 24 bases between. Germline V lookup: CDR1 SEHNR, CDR2 FQNEAQ (reference sequence). The CDR3 length is 18 residues. The CDR3 DNA is TGTGCCAGCAGCCATAATCCGACTGAATTCCCCCCAAACTATGGCTACACCTTC. Translation gives CASSHNPTEFPPNYGYTF.

This rearrangement joins TRBV5-1 to TRBJ2-1, with no clear D. The CDR3 extends over 11 amino acids. CDR1 SGHRS and CDR2 YFSETQ come from the germline V gene. With 5 bases removed from V and 8 bases from J, the gap between germline ends came to 8 bases. The CDR3 loop reads CASRFSDEQFF. The CDR3 bases are TGCGCCAGCAGGTTTTCCGATGAGCAGTTCTTC.

The rearrangement joins TRBV29-1 to TRBJ1-2, with a tentative D call TRBD1 (5 bases). The CDR3 sequence is 15 residues long. The V gene lost 3 bases and the J gene lost 4 bases, with 18 bases spanning the gap. Germline V gives CDR1 SQVTM, CDR2 ANQGSEA. The CDR3 sequence is CSVENPQGFFYGYTF. The CDR3 DNA reads as TGCAGCGTTGAGAACCCCCAGGGCTTCTTCTATGGCTACACCTTC.

The rearrangement joins TRBV9 to TRBJ2-3; 8 bases are shared with TRBD2. CDR1 and CDR2 (germline): SGDLS, YYNGEE. Germline trimming cut 1 base from V and 4 bases from J; bases unmatched to any gene: 11. This CDR3 has 17 amino acids. CDR3 sequence reads: CASSVWASGSLPDTQYF. CDR3 DNA sequence: TGTGCCAGCAGCGTATGGGCCAGCGGGAGCCTCCCAGATACGCAGTATTTT.

The genes are TRBV5-4 and TRBJ1-3, with TRBD1 matching over 11 bases. CDR1 is SGHNT, CDR2 YYREEE, per germline (reference sequence). J was trimmed by 8 bases and V by 5 bases; bases with no gene match: 18. This CDR3 is built from 18 residues. As DNA, the CDR3 is TGTGCCAGCAGGGGGAGGGACAGGGGGTTGGGACAGAGTTACACCATATATTTT. This codes for CASRGRDRGLGQSYTIYF.

The V call is TRBV5-6, the J call TRBJ2-2; either TRBD1 or TRBD2 may fit D (6 bases each). Germline V CDR1 and CDR2: SGHDT, YYEEEE. CDR3 size: 15 residues. The germline V and J ends were trimmed by 3 bases and 1 base, with 10 bases remaining between them. CDR3 in amino acids: CASSYGGGNTGELFF. For the CDR3, the DNA is TGTGCCAGCAGCTACGGGGGCGGGAACACCGGGGAGCTGTTTTTT.

The chain uses TRBV19 and TRBJ1-5; D not certain. Germline V lookup: CDR1 LNHDA, CDR2 SQIVND (reference sequence). V was cut by 6 bases and J by 2 bases, with 11 bases left in between. This CDR3 has 14 residues. In nucleotides, the CDR3 is TGTGCCAGTAGCAGATACGAGGGCAATCAGCCCCAGCATTTT. It is translated as CASSRYEGNQPQHF.

The rearrangement uses TRBV28 and TRBJ2-7; weak D call: TRBD1 (5 bases). Germline V gene data show CDR1 as MDHEN and CDR2 as SYDVKM. V was trimmed by 2 bases and J by 6 bases, leaving 8 bases between them. The CDR3 length is 12 residues. As DNA, the CDR3 is TGTGCCAGCAGTTTACGACAGACCGAGCAGTACTTC. Encoded protein: CASSLRQTEQYF.

The rearrangement joins TRBV10-3 to TRBJ2-7, with TRBD2 as a possible D gene (10 bases). The CDR3 loop spans 19 amino acids. V lost 3 bases to trimming and J lost 2 bases, with 26 bases between them. From germline, CDR1 is ENHRY and CDR2 SYGVKD. CDR3 nucleotides: TGTGCCATCAGTGACGGTGGAGGACAGGGGACTAGCGTGCCCTACGAGCAGTACTTC. Translation: CAISDGGGQGTSVPYEQYF.

CDR3 coding DNA: TGTGCCTGGATACCCACGAACACAGATACGCAGTATTTT. It translates to CAWIPTNTDTQYF. The chain recombines TRBV30 with TRBJ2-3; no firm D call. Germline V CDR1 and CDR2: GTSNPN, SVGIG (reference sequence). The CDR3 contains 13 residues. V gave up 4 bases and J gave up 2 bases, with 10 bases separating them.

The chain recombines TRBV7-9 with TRBJ2-1; D remains ambiguous. The V end was cut by 11 bases, the J end by 5 bases, with 7 bases between. CDR1 and CDR2 from the germline V gene are SEHNR and FQNEAQ (reference sequence). This CDR3 contains 10 residues. The CDR3 nucleotides read TGTGCCCAGTCCCACAATGAGCAGTTCTTC. Protein sequence: CAQSHNEQFF.

The J gene is TRBJ2-7, the V gene TRBV6-5; D might be TRBD1 (7 bases). Deletions cut 4 bases from V and 7 bases from J, with 14 bases between. CDR1 is MNHEY and CDR2 is SVGAGI in the germline V gene. The CDR3 runs to 13 residues. The CDR3 DNA reads as TGTGCCAGCAGTTGGGCCCCAGGGGGGGAGCAGTACTTC. The encoded protein is CASSWAPGGEQYF.

The V call is TRBV21-1, the J call TRBJ2-5. TRBV21-1 represents a pseudogene. There are 15 residues in the CDR3. Here the CDR3 reads CASSKGLRGEETQYF. As DNA, the CDR3 is TGTGCCAGCAGCAAAGGATTGAGGGGGGAAGAGACCCAGTACTTC.

The chain couples TRBV6-5 to TRBJ2-7, with TRBD2 as a possible D gene (6 bases). Germline loops: CDR1 MNHEY, CDR2 SVGAGI. V lost 4 bases and J lost 5, with 9 bases in between. The CDR3 is made up of 12 amino acids. This CDR3 reads CASSLEGHEQYF. CDR3 DNA sequence: TGTGCCAGCAGTTTGGAGGGGCACGAGCAGTACTTC.

The rearrangement uses TRBV28 and TRBJ2-5; D call uncertain. The ends were cut back, 6 bases at V and 5 bases at J, with 10 bases in the middle. The CDR3 has 12 amino acids. The V gene's germline CDR1 is MDHEN and CDR2 SYDVKM. The CDR3 DNA reads as TGTGCCAGCAGCCTAAATTGGGAGACCCAGTACTTC. Protein sequence: CASSLNWETQYF.

The sample holds one count of this clone. This rearrangement joins TRBV7-6 to TRBJ2-2, with TRBD2 matching 13 bases. V shed 5 bases and J 3 bases; nucleotides not matched to a gene: 9. Germline CDR1 reads SGHVS; CDR2 reads FNYEAQ. CDR3 length: 18 residues. The CDR3 sequence is CASSPLPGTSGDTGELFF. The CDR3 bases are TGTGCCAGCAGCCCGCTCCCCGGGACTAGCGGGGACACCGGGGAGCTGTTTTTT.

This clone was counted a single time. The chain combines TRBV6-5 with TRBJ1-2; D unresolved. The CDR3 covers 15 residues. Trimming cost V 4 bases and J 6 bases, with 18 bases left between them. Per the germline V gene, CDR1 is MNHEY and CDR2 is SVGAGI. In DNA, the CDR3 is TGTGCCAGCAGTTCATCAATCATTGATTTGGATGGCTACACCTTC. It encodes CASSSSIIDLDGYTF.

The rearrangement uses TRBV11-2 and TRBJ1-3; D might be TRBD1 (5 bases). This CDR3 is 17 amino acids long. CDR1 and CDR2 from the germline V gene are SGHAT and FQNNGV. The germline V and J ends were trimmed by 1 base and 2 bases, with 15 bases remaining between them. For the CDR3, the DNA is TGTGCCAGCAGCTTAGGGTGGGGGATCGAACCTGGAAACACCATATATTTT. Protein sequence: CASSLGWGIEPGNTIYF.

The V call is TRBV5-1, the J call TRBJ1-6; 7 bases are a match to TRBD1. Trimming cost V 0 bases and J 10 bases; bases outside gene matches: 7. This CDR3 region has 15 residues. CDR1 and CDR2 from the germline V gene are SGHRS and YFSETQ. CDR3 bases: TGCGCCAGCAGCTTGGAGAAACAGGGGTTCTCACCCCTCCACTTT. Translated, it gives CASSLEKQGFSPLHF.

The chain links TRBV4-3 to TRBJ1-2; TRBD1 aligns across 7 bases. CDR1 and CDR2 (germline): LGHNA, YSLEER. The CDR3 spans 14 residues. V lost 2 bases, J lost 5 bases, and 5 bases stayed unmatched. The DNA of the CDR3 is TGCGCCAGCAGCCAATTTACAGGGGAGTATGGCTACACCTTC. Encoded protein: CASSQFTGEYGYTF.

V and J are TRBV6-1 and TRBJ2-2; TRBD2 matches at 7 bases. V was pared by 3 bases and J by 6 bases, with 10 bases of the junction left unmatched. CDR1 and CDR2 (germline): MNHNS, SASEGT. The CDR3 sequence is 16 residues long. The CDR3 coding sequence is TGTGCCAGCAGTGAGGTCGGGGGGTTAAGGGCCGGGGAGCTGTTTTTT. This codes for CASSEVGGLRAGELFF.

This sequence joins TRBV6-1 and TRBJ2-7; no clear D. From germline, CDR1 is MNHNS and CDR2 SASEGT. The CDR3 runs 17 residues. Trimming removed 2 bases at V and 0 bases at J, with 17 bases between. This chain's CDR3 is CASSEPWYKESSYEQYF. As DNA, the CDR3 is TGTGCCAGCAGTGAACCCTGGTATAAGGAGAGCTCCTACGAGCAGTACTTC.

The V call is TRBV18, the J call TRBJ2-1, with 13 bases that match TRBD2. With 3 bases clipped from V and 4 bases from J, the junction kept 3 bases outside the gene matches. Germline CDR1 KGHSH, CDR2 LQKENI. This CDR3 contains 16 residues. CDR3 bases: TGTGCCAGCTCACCTGGGACTAGCGGGGTGTACAATGAGCAGTTCTTC. Amino acid sequence: CASSPGTSGVYNEQFF.

The chain uses TRBV29-1 and TRBJ1-1; D gene unclear. From germline, CDR1 is SQVTM and CDR2 ANQGSEA. The CDR3 has 14 residues. Trimming pared 4 bases from V and 0 bases from J, leaving 12 bases between. CDR3 nucleotides: TGCAGCGTTGGGAAGGTTAACGTGAACACTGAAGCTTTCTTT. The encoded protein is CSVGKVNVNTEAFF.

The rearrangement joins TRBV2 to TRBJ1-5; a possible D gene is TRBD1 (6 bases). The CDR3 spans 14 residues. Germline values: CDR1 SNHLY, CDR2 FYNNEI. V lost 4 bases and J 4 bases, leaving 11 bases between the germline ends. As DNA, the CDR3 is TGTGCCAGCAGTGTTGGGCAGGGGAATCAGCCCCAGCATTTT. Its translation is CASSVGQGNQPQHF.